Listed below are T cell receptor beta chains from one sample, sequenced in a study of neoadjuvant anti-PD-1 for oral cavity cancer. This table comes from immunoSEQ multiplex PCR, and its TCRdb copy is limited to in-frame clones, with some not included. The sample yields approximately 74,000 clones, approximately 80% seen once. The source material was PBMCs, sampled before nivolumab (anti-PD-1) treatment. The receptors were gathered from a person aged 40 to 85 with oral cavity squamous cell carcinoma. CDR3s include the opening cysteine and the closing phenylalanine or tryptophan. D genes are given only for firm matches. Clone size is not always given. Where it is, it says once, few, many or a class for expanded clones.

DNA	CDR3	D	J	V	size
TGTGCCAGCAGTGATGGGGACCTCGTGGCGACCCAGTACTTC	CASSDGDLVATQYF	-	TRBJ2-5	TRBV25-1	-
TGTGCCAGCAGTGGCGAGGGGCAGGGTTATGGCTACACCTTC	CASSGEGQGYGYTF	-	TRBJ1-2	TRBV6-6	-
TGTGCCAGCAGCCTTGCACAGGGGCGTACAGTAGAGACCCAGTACTTC	CASSLAQGRTVETQYF	TRBD1	TRBJ2-5	TRBV5-6	few
TGTGCCATCAGTGAGTCGACAGCAGGGGGCTACGAGCAGTACTTC	CAISESTAGGYEQYF	TRBD1	TRBJ2-7	TRBV10-3	once
TGCAGTGCTAGCGGTTTGGGCGAGCAGTACTTC	CSASGLGEQYF	-	TRBJ2-7	TRBV20-1	-
TGCGCCAGCAGCTTGGAGGCAGGGGGCTTTTACGAGCAGTACTTC	CASSLEAGGFYEQYF	TRBD1	TRBJ2-7	TRBV5-1	-
TGCGCCAGCAGTGAGTACTCCACTAGCGGGAGGGGCTACAATGAGCAGTTCTTC	CASSEYSTSGRGYNEQFF	TRBD2	TRBJ2-1	TRBV10-2	-
TGCGCCAGCAGCTGGACTGCGGAGGGGTGGGAGCAGTACTTC	CASSWTAEGWEQYF	-	TRBJ2-7	TRBV5-1	-
TGTGCCAGCAGCGAGGACAGTTCTAACTATGGCTACACCTTC	CASSEDSSNYGYTF	-	TRBJ1-2	TRBV7-6	-
TGCGCCAGCAGCCAAGAATTGGGGGGGGTCTCCTACGAGCAGTACTTC	CASSQELGGVSYEQYF	TRBD2	TRBJ2-7	TRBV4-1	few
TGTGCCAGCAGCTTGTTTGGGGGCTGGGGCTACACCTTC	CASSLFGGWGYTF	-	TRBJ1-2	TRBV5-6	-
TGTGCCAGCAGCCAATTTCAGGGTAATGAGCAGTTCTTC	CASSQFQGNEQFF	-	TRBJ2-1	TRBV14	-
TGTGCCAGCAGTTGGAGGGGGCAGGGCACTGAAGCTTTCTTT	CASSWRGQGTEAFF	TRBD1	TRBJ1-1	TRBV6-5	once
TGTGCCAGCAGGACAGAGGCAACTAATGAAAAACTGTTTTTT	CASRTEATNEKLFF	-	TRBJ1-4	TRBV2	-
TGCGCCAGCAGCTCGGGACCGCTTACAGATACGCAGTATTTT	CASSSGPLTDTQYF	-	TRBJ2-3	TRBV5-1	-
TGTGCCAGCAGTTTGGACAGCCTCACAGATACGCAGTATTTT	CASSLDSLTDTQYF	-	TRBJ2-3	TRBV7-3	-
TGTGCTAGTGCTCCAGTGGGAGGAGGCACCGGGGAGCTGTTTTTT	CASAPVGGGTGELFF	-	TRBJ2-2	TRBV12-5	once
TGTGCCATCAGTGAGTCGGGGACTAGAGCGTACAATGAGCAGTTCTTC	CAISESGTRAYNEQFF	TRBD2	TRBJ2-1	TRBV10-3	-
TGTGCCAGCCTAGACAGGGGGAGCTCCTACGAGCAGTACTTC	CASLDRGSSYEQYF	TRBD1	TRBJ2-7	TRBV5-5	-
TGTGCCTGGAGGGAGACAGGGGGCGGTCAGCCCCAGCATTTT	CAWRETGGGQPQHF	TRBD1	TRBJ1-5	TRBV30	-
TGTGCCAGTAGTAGGGATGGGAATCAGCCCCAGCATTTT	CASSRDGNQPQHF	-	TRBJ1-5	TRBV19	-
TGTGCCATCAGTGGTGACACTCTTAATGAAAAACTGTTTTTT	CAISGDTLNEKLFF	-	TRBJ1-4	TRBV10-3	-
TGTGCCAGCAGGGTCGGGACAGGGGATTACAATGAGCAGTTCTTC	CASRVGTGDYNEQFF	TRBD1	TRBJ2-1	TRBV6-1	-